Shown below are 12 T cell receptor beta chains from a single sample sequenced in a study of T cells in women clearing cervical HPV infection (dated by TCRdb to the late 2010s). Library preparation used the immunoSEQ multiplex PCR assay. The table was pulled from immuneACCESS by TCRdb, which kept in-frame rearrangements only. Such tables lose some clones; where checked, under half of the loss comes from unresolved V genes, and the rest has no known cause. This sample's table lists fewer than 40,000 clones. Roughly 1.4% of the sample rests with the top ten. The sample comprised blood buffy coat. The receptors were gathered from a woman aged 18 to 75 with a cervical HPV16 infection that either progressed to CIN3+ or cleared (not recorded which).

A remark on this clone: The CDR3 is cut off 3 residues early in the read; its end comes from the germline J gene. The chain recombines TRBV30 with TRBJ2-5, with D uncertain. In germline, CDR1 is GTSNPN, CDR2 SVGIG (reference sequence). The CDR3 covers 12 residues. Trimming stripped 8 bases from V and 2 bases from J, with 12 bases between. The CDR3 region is CARGGFQETQYF. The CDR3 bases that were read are TGTGCCCGCGGTGGGTTTCAAGAGACC.

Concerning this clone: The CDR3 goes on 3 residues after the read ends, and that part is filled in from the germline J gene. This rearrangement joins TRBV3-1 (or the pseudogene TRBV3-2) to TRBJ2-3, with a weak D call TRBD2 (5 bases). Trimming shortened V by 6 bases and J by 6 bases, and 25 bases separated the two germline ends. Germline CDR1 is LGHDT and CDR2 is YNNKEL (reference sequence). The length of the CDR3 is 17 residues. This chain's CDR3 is CASRSDRAAVDRDTQYF. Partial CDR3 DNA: TGTGCCAGCAGATCGGACCGAGCAGCGGTCGATAGGGATACG.

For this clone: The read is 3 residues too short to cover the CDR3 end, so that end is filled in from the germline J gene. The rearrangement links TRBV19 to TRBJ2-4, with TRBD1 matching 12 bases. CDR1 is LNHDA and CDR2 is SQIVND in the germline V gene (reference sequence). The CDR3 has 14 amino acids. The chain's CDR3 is CASSPGQGADGQYF. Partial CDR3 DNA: TGTGCCAGTAGCCCGGGACAGGGGGCCGACGGT. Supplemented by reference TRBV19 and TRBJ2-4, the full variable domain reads DGGITQSPKYLFRKEGQNVTLSCEQNLNHDAMYWYRQDPGQGLRLIYYSQIVNDFQKGDIAEGYSVSREKKESFPLTVTSAQKNPTAFYLCASSPGQGADGQYFGAGTRLSVL.

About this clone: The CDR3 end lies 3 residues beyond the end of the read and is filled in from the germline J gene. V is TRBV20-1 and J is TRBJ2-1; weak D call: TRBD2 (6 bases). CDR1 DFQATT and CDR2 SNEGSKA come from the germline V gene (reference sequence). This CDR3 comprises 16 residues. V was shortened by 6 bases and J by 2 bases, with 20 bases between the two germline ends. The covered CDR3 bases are TGCAGTGCCACGGGACTGGGGCCCGGACCCTACAATGAG. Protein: CSATGLGPGPYNE. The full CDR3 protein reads CSATGLGPGPYNEQFF.

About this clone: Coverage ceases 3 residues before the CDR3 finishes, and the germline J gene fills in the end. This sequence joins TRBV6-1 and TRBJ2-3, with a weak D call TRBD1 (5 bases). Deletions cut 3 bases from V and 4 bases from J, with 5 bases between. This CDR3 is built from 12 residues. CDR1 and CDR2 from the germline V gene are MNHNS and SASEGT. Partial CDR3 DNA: TGTGCCAGCAGTGACAGGGCAGATACG. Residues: CASSDRADT. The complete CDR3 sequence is CASSDRADTQYF.

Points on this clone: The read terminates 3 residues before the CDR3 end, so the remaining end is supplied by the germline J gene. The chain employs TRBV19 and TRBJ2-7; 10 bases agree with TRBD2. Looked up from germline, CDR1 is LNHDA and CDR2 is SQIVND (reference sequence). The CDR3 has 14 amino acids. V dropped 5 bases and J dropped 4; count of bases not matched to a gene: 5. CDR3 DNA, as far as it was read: TGTGCCAGTAGTTCAGCTAGCGGGAGATACGAG. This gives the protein CASSSASGRYE. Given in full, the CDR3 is CASSSASGRYEQYF.

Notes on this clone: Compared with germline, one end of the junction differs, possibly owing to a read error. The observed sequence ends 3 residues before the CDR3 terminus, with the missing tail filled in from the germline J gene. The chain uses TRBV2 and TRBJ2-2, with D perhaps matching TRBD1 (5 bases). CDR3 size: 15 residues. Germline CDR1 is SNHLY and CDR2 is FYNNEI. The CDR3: CASTERQLRAGELFF. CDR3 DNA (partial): TGTGCCAGCACTGAACGACAGCTAAGGGCCGGGGAG.

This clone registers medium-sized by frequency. The CDR3 DNA, read in part, is TGTGCCTGGAATCGAGAGGGGGGGACCTCCTACGAG. Translation: CAWNREGGTSYE. The entire CDR3 is CAWNREGGTSYEQYF. This chain connects TRBV30 to TRBJ2-7, with D possibly matching TRBD2 (7 bases). From the germline J gene comes the end of the CDR3, since the read stops 3 residues before it. Per the germline V gene, CDR1 is GTSNPN and CDR2 is SVGIG (reference sequence). V gave up 4 bases and J gave up 0 bases, with 16 bases separating them. This CDR3 region has 15 residues.

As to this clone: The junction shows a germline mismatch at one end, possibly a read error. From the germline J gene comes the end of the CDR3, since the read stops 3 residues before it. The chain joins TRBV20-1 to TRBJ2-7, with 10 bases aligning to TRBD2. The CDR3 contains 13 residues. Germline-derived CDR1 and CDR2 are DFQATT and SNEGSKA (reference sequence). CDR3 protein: CSATSGSSDEQYF. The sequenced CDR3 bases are TGCAGTGCTACTAGCGGGAGCTCCGACGAG.

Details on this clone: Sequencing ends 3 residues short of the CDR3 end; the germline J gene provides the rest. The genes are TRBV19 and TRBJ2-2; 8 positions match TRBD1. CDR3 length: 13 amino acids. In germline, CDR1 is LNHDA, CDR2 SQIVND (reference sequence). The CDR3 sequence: CASPGQAYEKLFF. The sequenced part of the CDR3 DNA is TGTGCCAGTCCGGGACAGGCTTACGAAAAG. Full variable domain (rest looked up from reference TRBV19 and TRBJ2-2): DGGITQSPKYLFRKEGQNVTLSCEQNLNHDAMYWYRQDPGQGLRLIYYSQIVNDFQKGDIAEGYSVSREKKESFPLTVTSAQKNPTAFYLCASPGQAYEKLFFGEGSRLTVL.

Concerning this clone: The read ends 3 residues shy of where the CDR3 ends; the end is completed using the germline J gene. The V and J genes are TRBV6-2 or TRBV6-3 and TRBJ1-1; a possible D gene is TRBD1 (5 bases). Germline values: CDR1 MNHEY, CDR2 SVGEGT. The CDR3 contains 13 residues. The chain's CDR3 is CASSYARGLDAFF. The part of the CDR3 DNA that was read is TGTGCCAGCAGTTACGCGCGGGGCCTCGAC.

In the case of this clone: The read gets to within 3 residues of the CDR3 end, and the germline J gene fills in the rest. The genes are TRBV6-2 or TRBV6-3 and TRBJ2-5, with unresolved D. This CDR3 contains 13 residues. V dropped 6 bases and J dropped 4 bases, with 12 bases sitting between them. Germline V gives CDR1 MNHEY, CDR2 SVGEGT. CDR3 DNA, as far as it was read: TGTGCCAGCAGAGGGCCCGACACAGAGACC. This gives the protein CASRGPDTET. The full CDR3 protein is CASRGPDTETQYF.